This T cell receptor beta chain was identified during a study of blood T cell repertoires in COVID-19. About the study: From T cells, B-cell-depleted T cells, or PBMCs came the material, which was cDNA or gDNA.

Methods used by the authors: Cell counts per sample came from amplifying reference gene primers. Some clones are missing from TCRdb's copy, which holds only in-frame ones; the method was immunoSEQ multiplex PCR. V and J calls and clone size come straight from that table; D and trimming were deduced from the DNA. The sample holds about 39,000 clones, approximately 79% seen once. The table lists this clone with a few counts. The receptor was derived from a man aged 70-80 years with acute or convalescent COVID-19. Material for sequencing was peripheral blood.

DNA of the CDR3: TGTGCCAGCAGCTTCACGCCGACTAGCTCCTACAATGAGCAGTTCTTC. Amino acid sequence: CASSFTPTSSYNEQFF. The chain couples TRBV7-3 to TRBJ2-1, with D possibly TRBD2 on 6 matching bases. The germline gives CDR1 SGHTA, CDR2 FQGTGA. This CDR3 is built from 16 residues. Trimming took 3 bases from V and 0 from J, leaving 12 bases between them.